The rows below give T cell receptor beta chains drawn from one sample of a study of blood T cell repertoires in COVID-19. Profiling relied on immunoSEQ multiplex PCR, and the TCRdb table lists in-frame clones only, not all of them. In the table there are 60,000 to 75,000 clones, around nine tenths of which are singletons. What was sequenced was peripheral blood. The receptors originated from a man aged 50-59 years with active COVID-19. Both conserved end residues are part of each CDR3. The D gene is left open where the match is weak. Clone size is not always given. Where it is, it says once, few, many or a class for expanded clones.

v_call: TRBV21-1; d_call: -; clone_size: -; j_call: TRBJ1-1; cdr3_nt: TGTGCCAGCAGCCGGACTAATCGCGGGAACACTGAAGCTTTCTTT; cdr3_aa: CASSRTNRGNTEAFF
v_call: TRBV28; d_call: -; clone_size: -; j_call: TRBJ1-3; cdr3_nt: TGTGCCAGCAGTCACACCGACTCTGGAAACACCATATATTTT; cdr3_aa: CASSHTDSGNTIYF
v_call: TRBV5-4; d_call: TRBD1; clone_size: -; j_call: TRBJ2-7; cdr3_nt: TGTGCCAGCAGCCTAGGACAGGGGTCCTACGAGCAGTACTTC; cdr3_aa: CASSLGQGSYEQYF
v_call: TRBV18; d_call: TRBD1; clone_size: -; j_call: TRBJ2-1; cdr3_nt: TGTGCCAGCTCACCGCTACGGACAGGTTACAATGAGCAGTTCTTC; cdr3_aa: CASSPLRTGYNEQFF
v_call: TRBV18; d_call: -; clone_size: -; j_call: TRBJ1-5; cdr3_nt: TGTGCCAGCTCGTCGACAGGCAGCAATCAGCCCCAGCATTTT; cdr3_aa: CASSSTGSNQPQHF
v_call: TRBV6-5; d_call: -; clone_size: few; j_call: TRBJ2-7; cdr3_nt: TGTGCCAGCAGCCGGGGACATAACTCCTACGAGCAGTACTTC; cdr3_aa: CASSRGHNSYEQYF
v_call: TRBV9; d_call: -; clone_size: -; j_call: TRBJ1-3; cdr3_nt: TGTGCCAGCAGCGTAGCCCCTCGAGTGGACACCATATATTTT; cdr3_aa: CASSVAPRVDTIYF
v_call: TRBV5-6; d_call: -; clone_size: medium-sized; j_call: TRBJ2-7; cdr3_nt: TGTGCCAGCAGCTTGACACCCTCCTACGAGCAGTACTTC; cdr3_aa: CASSLTPSYEQYF
v_call: TRBV5-6; d_call: TRBD1; clone_size: -; j_call: TRBJ2-7; cdr3_nt: TGTGCCAGCAGCTTGAATGTCGGGACAGGGCCCTACGAGCAGTACTTC; cdr3_aa: CASSLNVGTGPYEQYF
v_call: TRBV5-1; d_call: TRBD1; clone_size: -; j_call: TRBJ1-1; cdr3_nt: TGCGCCAGCAGCTTGAACATTGGCAGGGGGCTAACTGAAGCTTTCTTT; cdr3_aa: CASSLNIGRGLTEAFF
v_call: TRBV7-8; d_call: -; clone_size: few; j_call: TRBJ1-6; cdr3_nt: TGTGCCAGCAGCTTAGTGGCGGGGAGCTCCTATAATTCACCCCTCCACTTT; cdr3_aa: CASSLVAGSSYNSPLHF
v_call: TRBV18; d_call: -; clone_size: -; j_call: TRBJ2-3; cdr3_nt: TGTGCCAGCTCACCTCGGGTCACAGATACGCAGTATTTT; cdr3_aa: CASSPRVTDTQYF
v_call: TRBV28; d_call: TRBD2; clone_size: -; j_call: TRBJ2-1; cdr3_nt: TGTGCCAGCAGTTCACCTCGAGGGACTAGCGGGAGGCAATGGAGCTCCTACAATGAGCAGTTCTTC; cdr3_aa: CASSSPRGTSGRQWSSYNEQFF
v_call: TRBV2; d_call: -; clone_size: -; j_call: TRBJ2-1; cdr3_nt: TGTGCCACCACGGGGGTCGGCAACAATGAGCAGTTCTTC; cdr3_aa: CATTGVGNNEQFF
v_call: TRBV5-1; d_call: -; clone_size: -; j_call: TRBJ2-2; cdr3_nt: TGCGCCAGCAGCTTAACAGTGAGTGGGCCCACCGGGGAGCTGTTTTTT; cdr3_aa: CASSLTVSGPTGELFF
v_call: TRBV7-2; d_call: TRBD2; clone_size: -; j_call: TRBJ2-1; cdr3_nt: TGTGCCAGCAGCTTTGTTGGGACTAGCGGGAGTGGATACAATGAGCAGTTCTTC; cdr3_aa: CASSFVGTSGSGYNEQFF
v_call: TRBV19; d_call: -; clone_size: -; j_call: TRBJ1-5; cdr3_nt: TGTGCCAGCGACGAGGGGGGCAATCAGCCCCAGCATTTT; cdr3_aa: CASDEGGNQPQHF
v_call: TRBV30; d_call: -; clone_size: -; j_call: TRBJ1-2; cdr3_nt: TGTGCCTGGACGGGTGGGGCGTATGGCTACACCTTC; cdr3_aa: CAWTGGAYGYTF
v_call: TRBV30; d_call: -; clone_size: -; j_call: TRBJ2-5; cdr3_nt: TGTGCCTGGAGTGAGGGGGAGACCCAGTACTTC; cdr3_aa: CAWSEGETQYF
v_call: TRBV15; d_call: TRBD1; clone_size: -; j_call: TRBJ2-5; cdr3_nt: TGTGCCACCAGCAGAGATTATCCCCGACAGGGCCCACAAGAGACCCAGTACTTC; cdr3_aa: CATSRDYPRQGPQETQYF
v_call: TRBV5-1; d_call: -; clone_size: -; j_call: TRBJ2-7; cdr3_nt: TGCGCCAGCAGCGCGGTGGCATTTGAGGGAGCTGGGGAGCAGTACTTC; cdr3_aa: CASSAVAFEGAGEQYF
v_call: TRBV18; d_call: -; clone_size: -; j_call: TRBJ2-7; cdr3_nt: TGTGCCAGCTCACCACTGGAGACCTACGAGCAGTACTTC; cdr3_aa: CASSPLETYEQYF
v_call: TRBV5-4; d_call: -; clone_size: -; j_call: TRBJ2-1; cdr3_nt: TGTGCCAGCAGCCCGGGTCGTTTTTACAATGAGCAGTTCTTC; cdr3_aa: CASSPGRFYNEQFF
v_call: TRBV7-2; d_call: TRBD1; clone_size: -; j_call: TRBJ1-2; cdr3_nt: TGTGCCAGCAGCTTCGGGACAGTCACCGATGGCTACACCTTC; cdr3_aa: CASSFGTVTDGYTF
v_call: TRBV30; d_call: -; clone_size: -; j_call: TRBJ1-5; cdr3_nt: TGTGCCTGGAGGGGTAGCGGACTAAATCAGCCCCAGCATTTT; cdr3_aa: CAWRGSGLNQPQHF
v_call: TRBV15; d_call: TRBD2; clone_size: -; j_call: TRBJ2-1; cdr3_nt: TGTGCCACCAGCGGGGGAAGCGGGGGGGCCGACAATGAGCAGTTCTTC; cdr3_aa: CATSGGSGGADNEQFF
v_call: TRBV5-4; d_call: TRBD1; clone_size: -; j_call: TRBJ1-1; cdr3_nt: TGTGCCAGCAGCCCGCCGGGGGACAGGGGGACTGAAGCTTTCTTT; cdr3_aa: CASSPPGDRGTEAFF
v_call: TRBV4-3; d_call: TRBD1; clone_size: few; j_call: TRBJ1-2; cdr3_nt: TGCGCCAGCAGCCATCAGGACAGGGACTCCGCGCTCTATGGCTACACCTTC; cdr3_aa: CASSHQDRDSALYGYTF
v_call: TRBV10-3; d_call: -; clone_size: -; j_call: TRBJ1-4; cdr3_nt: TGTGCCATCAGTGAGGAGGCAGGGCTCGGTGAAAAACTGTTTTTT; cdr3_aa: CAISEEAGLGEKLFF
v_call: TRBV7-2; d_call: TRBD2; clone_size: -; j_call: TRBJ2-3; cdr3_nt: TGTGCCAGCAGCATAGGACTAGCGTACACAGATACGCAGTATTTT; cdr3_aa: CASSIGLAYTDTQYF
v_call: TRBV6-1; d_call: TRBD1; clone_size: once; j_call: TRBJ1-5; cdr3_nt: TGTGCCAGCAGTGAAGGGGGGACAGGGGGGAATCAGCCCCAGCATTTT; cdr3_aa: CASSEGGTGGNQPQHF
v_call: TRBV30; d_call: TRBD1; clone_size: -; j_call: TRBJ2-5; cdr3_nt: TGTGCCTGGAGTGTAGGTGGACAGGGATATGAGACCCAGTACTTC; cdr3_aa: CAWSVGGQGYETQYF
v_call: TRBV27; d_call: TRBD2; clone_size: -; j_call: TRBJ2-1; cdr3_nt: TGTGCCAGCAGTCCCCACCTGGATAGCGGGAGGGCGTCTGAGCAGTTCTTC; cdr3_aa: CASSPHLDSGRASEQFF
v_call: TRBV4-1; d_call: TRBD1; clone_size: -; j_call: TRBJ2-7; cdr3_nt: TGCGCCAGCAGCCAACCGACAGGGACCAACTACGAGCAGTACTTC; cdr3_aa: CASSQPTGTNYEQYF
v_call: TRBV2; d_call: -; clone_size: -; j_call: TRBJ1-6; cdr3_nt: TGTGCCAGCAAGCCGGTGAGCTCCTATAATTCACCCCTCCACTTT; cdr3_aa: CASKPVSSYNSPLHF
v_call: TRBV4-1; d_call: TRBD1; clone_size: once; j_call: TRBJ2-1; cdr3_nt: TGCGCCAGCAGCCATCCGGGACAGGGAGCTGAGCAGTTCTTC; cdr3_aa: CASSHPGQGAEQFF
v_call: TRBV3-1/TRBV3-2; d_call: -; clone_size: -; j_call: TRBJ1-2; cdr3_nt: TGTGCCAGCAGCCAAGGATGGGGGCCTATGGGCTACACCTTC; cdr3_aa: CASSQGWGPMGYTF
v_call: TRBV29-1; d_call: -; clone_size: -; j_call: TRBJ2-3; cdr3_nt: TGCAGCGTTGAAAGTGGGGGGGCCGGGGATACGCAGTATTTT; cdr3_aa: CSVESGGAGDTQYF
v_call: TRBV11-3; d_call: -; clone_size: -; j_call: TRBJ2-1; cdr3_nt: TGTGCCAGCAGCTTCGTCCTAGCTAATGAGCAGTTCTTC; cdr3_aa: CASSFVLANEQFF
v_call: TRBV19; d_call: -; clone_size: -; j_call: TRBJ2-6; cdr3_nt: TGTGCCAGTAGTATAGTCCCCGTCACCGGGTCTGGGGCCAACGTCCTGACTTTC; cdr3_aa: CASSIVPVTGSGANVLTF
v_call: TRBV29-1; d_call: TRBD1; clone_size: -; j_call: TRBJ2-7; cdr3_nt: TGCAGCGTTGAAGCGGCAGGGGGCGAGCAGTACTTC; cdr3_aa: CSVEAAGGEQYF
v_call: TRBV7-9; d_call: -; clone_size: -; j_call: TRBJ2-7; cdr3_nt: TGTGCCACCCTCATGGGGGGGCAGCAAACCTGGGACTTC; cdr3_aa: CATLMGGQQTWDF
v_call: TRBV5-4; d_call: -; clone_size: once; j_call: TRBJ1-1; cdr3_nt: TGTGCCAGCAGCTTCGACACGAACACTGAAGCTTTCTTT; cdr3_aa: CASSFDTNTEAFF
v_call: TRBV4-2; d_call: -; clone_size: -; j_call: TRBJ2-7; cdr3_nt: TGTGCCAGCAGCTCTACAGGGCAGAGCACTTACGAGCAGTACTTC; cdr3_aa: CASSSTGQSTYEQYF
v_call: TRBV7-2; d_call: -; clone_size: -; j_call: TRBJ2-7; cdr3_nt: TGTGCCAGCAGCTTAGAGGGCGGGTACAGAAGCGAGCAGTACTTC; cdr3_aa: CASSLEGGYRSEQYF
v_call: TRBV10-1; d_call: -; clone_size: -; j_call: TRBJ1-1; cdr3_nt: TGCGCCAGCAGTCAGGCTTTGAACACTGAAGCTTTCTTT; cdr3_aa: CASSQALNTEAFF
v_call: TRBV27; d_call: TRBD1; clone_size: -; j_call: TRBJ1-2; cdr3_nt: TGTGCCAGCAGTCCGCAACCGGGACAGGGGAAGAATGGCTACACCTTC; cdr3_aa: CASSPQPGQGKNGYTF
v_call: TRBV30; d_call: -; clone_size: -; j_call: TRBJ1-5; cdr3_nt: TGTGCCTGGGGAAAGGCAGGGGTCAATCAGCCCCAGCATTTT; cdr3_aa: CAWGKAGVNQPQHF